This entry is about one T cell receptor (beta chain). Its target is not known. The CDR3 has 14 amino acids. Germline V gene sequence: CDR1 SGHNT, CDR2 YYREEE (reference sequence). With 5 bases clipped from V and 3 bases from J, the junction kept 7 bases outside the gene matches. Primers: 60 Vbeta forward and 13 Jbeta reverse. Some clones are missing from TCRdb's copy, which holds only in-frame ones; the method was immunoSEQ multiplex PCR. Found here are around 150,000 clones, roughly 70% of them singletons; the top ten hold approximately 3%. This sample is drawn from a study of cytomegalovirus exposure and HLA in healthy donors. General study findings and limits: Later findings reportedly placed an Asian-associated ancestry cluster below the roughly 700-donor mean for N-insertions. Cytomegalovirus status was reportedly diagnosed by the classifier with high specificity and sensitivity.

Specimen: PBMCs. The receptor comes from a woman aged 25 to 39 in good health and CMV-seronegative. The J gene is TRBJ1-2, the V gene TRBV5-4, with 7 bases that match TRBD1. The CDR3, as DNA: TGTGCCAGCAGGGAAAGACAGGGTGACTATGGCTACACCTTC. It translates to CASRERQGDYGYTF.